This T cell receptor (beta chain) appears in the sequencing data of a study of spatial heterogeneity in lung cancer. Study-level findings and limits: Circulating ubiquitous expanded tumor TCRs were observed more frequently at resection than at follow-up.

Specified time point: sample taken at primary tumor resection. Material for sequencing was whole RNA from tumor, nontumor lung or frozen PBMC, left unsorted. MiXCR was run by TCRdb on the 5' RACE reads, yielding one entry per CDR3 protein. Among 80,000 to 95,000 distinct CDR3 sequences, under 9% were seen once, and the ten largest hold 6.5% to 8.5%. On this clonotype: The antigen remains unidentified.

V was pared by 3 bases and J by 4 bases, with 18 bases between. The germline gives CDR1 LNHDA, CDR2 SQIVND (reference sequence). This CDR3 comprises 16 residues. The source was PBMCs, collected at surgery. The chain combines TRBV19 with TRBJ1-2; a weak D match, TRBD1 (5 bases). This receptor was obtained from a male donor with early-stage non-small cell lung cancer. This CDR3 reads CASSIRGTVTSYGYTF. CDR3 nucleotides: TGTGCCAGTAGTATCCGGGGGACGGTTACCTCCTATGGCTACACCTTC.